What follows is one T cell receptor beta chain and its context. The data are from a study of control samples from healthy donors and cancer patients. Profiled with immunoSEQ multiplex PCR; TCRdb holds only in-frame clones, not every one. The sample gives about 130,000 clones, roughly 87% of which show up once; around 1.7% is in the top ten. Germline lookup yields CDR1 SEHNR and CDR2 FQNEAQ (reference sequence). This CDR3 has 15 residues. V was cut by 5 bases and J by 2 bases, with 15 bases left in between. The sequence came from a young man in good health. This rearrangement joins TRBV7-9 to TRBJ1-1; TRBD1 is a possible D gene (5 bases). Sequences were obtained from blood. The CDR3 region is CASSANQGPNTEAFF. CDR3 DNA sequence: TGTGCCAGCAGCGCTAACCAGGGACCCAACACTGAAGCTTTCTTT.